Below are 24 T cell receptor beta chains sequenced from a single sample in a study of CD8 T cells in ankylosing spondylitis. MiXCR, applied by TCRdb to the 5' RACE reads, yields one record per CDR3 protein. The table records under 300,000 distinct CDR3 sequences, roughly 10% of them present only once. The sequencing sample was made of blood, either unsorted or a sorted T cell fraction (not recorded which). These receptors came from a male donor with ankylosing spondylitis or in good health (not recorded which).

The sample holds many counts of this clonotype. This chain links TRBV5-1 with TRBJ2-7; 15 bases are shared with TRBD2. Trimming at V came to 3 bases and at J to 2 bases, leaving 9 bases not matched to a gene. The CDR3 covers 18 residues. Germline CDR1 SGHRS, CDR2 YFSETQ. CDR3 amino acids: CASSSAGTSGGPPYEQYF. The CDR3 nucleotides read TGCGCCAGCAGCTCAGCCGGGACTAGCGGGGGGCCGCCCTACGAGCAGTACTTC.

This sequence joins TRBV9 and TRBJ2-7; TRBD1 agrees at 7 bases. The germline gives CDR1 SGDLS, CDR2 YYNGEE. The V segment lost 4 bases and the J segment 2 bases; nucleotides outside the gene matches: 9. The CDR3 runs 15 residues. In DNA, the CDR3 is TGTGCCAGCAGCCAGGGACAGACAGCAACCTACGAGCAGTACTTC. Translating gives CASSQGQTATYEQYF.

The V gene is TRBV2, the J gene TRBJ2-5, with 12 bases fitting TRBD2. Looked up from germline, CDR1 is SNHLY and CDR2 is FYNNEI. The CDR3 extends over 15 amino acids. V lost 6 bases and J lost 4; bases outside the gene matches: 6. CDR3 nucleotides: TGTGCCAGCAGGCGACTAGCGGGAGCTCGAGAGACCCAGTACTTC. It is translated as CASRRLAGARETQYF.

This chain joins TRBV6-2 or TRBV6-3 and TRBJ2-1, with D possibly TRBD1 on 6 matching bases. Trimming pared 7 bases from V and 0 bases from J, leaving 19 bases between. The CDR3 runs to 17 residues. The germline V gene encodes CDR1 MNHEY and CDR2 SVGEGT. The CDR3 region is CASIGQRKSSSYNEQFF. CDR3 sequence (DNA): TGTGCCAGCATCGGACAGAGGAAATCTAGCTCCTACAATGAGCAGTTCTTC.

The table lists this clonotype with many counts. The chain carries TRBV6-5 and TRBJ1-3; 7 bases are a match to TRBD1. Germline trimming cut 8 bases from V and 2 bases from J; bases unmatched to any gene: 6. CDR1 is MNHEY and CDR2 is SVGAGI in the germline V gene. The CDR3 covers 14 residues. This chain's CDR3 is CASGYTGAGNTIYF. CDR3 bases: TGTGCCAGCGGATACACAGGGGCTGGAAACACCATATATTTT.

This clonotype was detected many times. The chain joins TRBV24-1 to TRBJ2-3; 9 bases map to TRBD2. J lost 6 bases, V lost 3 bases, and 6 bases had no gene match. The CDR3 loop spans 15 amino acids. The germline V gene encodes CDR1 KGHDR and CDR2 SFDVKD. The CDR3 loop is CATSDTAGTSDTQYF. The CDR3 DNA sequence: TGTGCCACCAGTGATACCGCAGGGACTAGCGATACGCAGTATTTT.

The chain recombines TRBV29-1 with TRBJ2-3; the D is unclear. The CDR3 runs 16 residues. The germline CDR1 and CDR2 sequences are SQVTM and ANQGSEA. With 0 bases removed from V and 0 bases from J, the gap between germline ends came to 13 bases. The CDR3 here is CSVEDRSSPSTDTQYF. In DNA, the CDR3 is TGCAGCGTTGAAGATCGTTCCAGCCCTAGCACAGATACGCAGTATTTT.

CDR3 bases: TGTGCCATCAGTGAGATCCGGGGTCTCCACGAGCAGTACTTC. Amino acid sequence: CAISEIRGLHEQYF. The J gene is TRBJ2-7, the V gene TRBV10-3; D is possibly TRBD2 (5 bases). Germline V CDR1 and CDR2: ENHRY, SYGVKD. The CDR3 totals 14 residues. Trimming removed 2 bases at V and 5 bases at J, with 13 bases between.

This clonotype has at least ten counts. The rearrangement joins TRBV4-1 to TRBJ2-1; 9 bases fit TRBD1. CDR3 size: 17 residues. CDR1 and CDR2 (germline): MGHRA, YSYEKL. V gave up 3 bases and J gave up 0 bases; unmatched junction bases: 6. The CDR3 loop is CASSQMLTGGSYNEQFF. CDR3 DNA sequence: TGCGCCAGCAGCCAGATGTTGACAGGGGGCTCCTACAATGAGCAGTTCTTC.

This clonotype turned up a few times. The chain uses TRBV6-2 or TRBV6-3 and TRBJ1-1; D possibly corresponds to TRBD1 (5 bases). Looked up from germline, CDR1 is MNHEY and CDR2 is SVGEGT. V lost 8 bases to trimming and J lost 7 bases, with 17 bases between them. This CDR3 is 13 amino acids long. DNA for the CDR3: TGTGCCAGCTGGGTATGGGGGGGTGGTGAAGCTTTCTTT. It yields the protein CASWVWGGGEAFF.

J is TRBJ2-1 and V is TRBV5-6; 11 positions agree with TRBD2. The CDR3 loop spans 14 amino acids. Germline values: CDR1 SGHDT, CDR2 YYEEEE. Trimming at V came to 4 bases and at J to 5 bases, leaving 2 bases not matched to a gene. DNA of the CDR3: TGTGCCAGCAGCGCGACTAGCGGGGACAATGAGCAGTTCTTC. It encodes CASSATSGDNEQFF.

In its sample, this clonotype was seen many times. The gene calls are TRBV28 and TRBJ2-7; D possibly matches TRBD1 or TRBD2 (5 bases each). The germline gives CDR1 MDHEN, CDR2 SYDVKM. The CDR3 covers 14 residues. V gave up 5 bases and J gave up 2 bases, with 13 bases separating them. The CDR3 spells CASSPGRLTYEQYF. The CDR3, as DNA: TGTGCCAGCAGTCCGGGACGGCTAACCTACGAGCAGTACTTC. Looking up the rest from reference TRBV28 and TRBJ2-7 gives the full variable domain: DVKVTQSSRYLVKRTGEKVFLECVQDMDHENMFWYRQDPGLGLRLIYFSYDVKMKEKGDIPEGYSVSREKKERFSLILESASTNQTSMYLCASSPGRLTYEQYFGPGTRLTVT.

The chain has TRBV10-3 and TRBJ2-2; tentatively, D is TRBD2 (6 bases). V was trimmed by 4 bases and J by 6 bases, leaving 9 bases between them. This CDR3 contains 13 residues. The germline V gene encodes CDR1 ENHRY and CDR2 SYGVKD. CDR3 sequence (DNA): TGTGCCATCAGTGGTACTAGCTCCGGGGAGCTGTTTTTT. This sequence encodes CAISGTSSGELFF.

V usage is TRBV5-1 and J usage is TRBJ1-1; no clear D gene. V dropped 2 bases and J dropped 7 bases, with 9 bases sitting between them. Germline assignment: CDR1 SGHRS and CDR2 YFSETQ. The CDR3 sequence is 12 residues long. CDR3 sequence reads: CASSFNSGEAFF. The DNA of the CDR3 is TGCGCCAGCAGCTTTAATTCCGGTGAAGCTTTCTTT.

CDR3 sequence (DNA): TGTGCCAGCAAAGGGGATTACTACGAGCAGTACTTC. The encoded protein is CASKGDYYEQYF. The chain combines TRBV28 with TRBJ2-7; tentatively, D is TRBD1 (5 bases). From germline, CDR1 is MDHEN and CDR2 SYDVKM. This CDR3 spans 12 amino acids. The V end was cut by 7 bases, the J end by 3 bases, with 10 bases between.

The chain has TRBV11-1 and TRBJ2-3; the D gene is possibly TRBD2 (5 bases). Germline V CDR1 and CDR2: SGHAT, FQDESV (reference sequence). CDR3 length equals 19 residues. V lost 5 bases, J lost 1 base, and 25 bases lay in between. This chain's CDR3 is CASSDPSRPRMRGTDTQYF. The CDR3 bases are TGTGCCAGCAGCGACCCTTCACGACCTAGAATGAGGGGCACAGATACGCAGTATTTT.

This clonotype came up many times. The genes are TRBV20-1 and TRBJ1-1, with D perhaps matching TRBD1 (6 bases). The V and J ends lost 2 bases and 1 base respectively, with 17 bases between them. The CDR3 spans 16 residues. Germline lookup yields CDR1 DFQATT and CDR2 SNEGSKA (reference sequence). The CDR3: CSARIRGLLPNTEAFF. CDR3 in DNA: TGCAGTGCTAGAATCAGGGGTCTTCTTCCGAACACTGAAGCTTTCTTT.

This clonotype was observed a few times. V usage is TRBV13 and J usage is TRBJ1-1; no firm D call. CDR1 and CDR2 from the germline V gene are PRHDT and FYEKMQ (reference sequence). V lost 5 bases, J lost 3 bases, and 16 bases lay in between. The CDR3 runs 15 residues. CDR3 region: CASSILRSFYTEAFF. Written as DNA, the CDR3 is TGTGCCAGCAGCATACTGCGAAGTTTCTACACTGAAGCTTTCTTT. Combining the CDR3 with reference TRBV13 and TRBJ1-1 gives the whole variable domain AAGVIQSPRHLIKEKRETATLKCYPIPRHDTVYWYQQGPGQDPQFLISFYEKMQSDKGSIPDRFSAQQFSDYHSELNMSSLELGDSALYFCASSILRSFYTEAFFGQGTRLTVV.

This chain connects TRBV5-1 to TRBJ2-7; 8 bases agree with TRBD1. This CDR3 has 14 residues. Unmatched junction bases numbered 6, after V lost 5 bases and J lost 2 bases. Germline V lookup: CDR1 SGHRS, CDR2 YFSETQ. The chain's CDR3 is CASRPIQGAYEQYF. As DNA, the CDR3 is TGCGCCAGCAGGCCTATACAGGGGGCCTACGAGCAGTACTTC. The whole variable domain, remainder taken from reference TRBV5-1 and TRBJ2-7, is KAGVTQTPRYLIKTRGQQVTLSCSPISGHRSVSWYQQTPGQGLQFLFEYFSETQRNKGNFPGRFSGRQFSNSRSEMNVSTLELGDSALYLCASRPIQGAYEQYFGPGTRLTVT.

This clonotype was counted many times. The chain links TRBV5-1 to TRBJ2-5; D gene ambiguous. CDR3 length: 13 amino acids. Trimming removed 2 bases at V and 4 bases at J, with 9 bases between. Germline V gene sequence: CDR1 SGHRS, CDR2 YFSETQ. The CDR3 spells CASSLPAGETQYF. The CDR3 nucleotides read TGCGCCAGCAGCTTACCCGCAGGAGAGACCCAGTACTTC.

This clonotype occurred many times. The CDR3 nucleotides read TGCAGTGCTAGAGAGCGGCGGGAGGGCCCATACAATGAGCAGTTCTTC. Its translation: CSARERREGPYNEQFF. The V gene is TRBV20-1, the J gene TRBJ2-1; 9 bases match TRBD2. V lost 0 bases and J lost 4; bases outside the gene matches: 7. This CDR3 spans 16 amino acids. Germline values: CDR1 DFQATT, CDR2 SNEGSKA (reference sequence).

This clonotype has a handful of counts. The chain recombines TRBV15 with TRBJ1-1; D is unresolved. Trimming cost V 8 bases and J 4 bases, with 11 bases left between them. Germline CDR1 and CDR2: LNHNV and YYDKDF (reference sequence). This CDR3 has 12 amino acids. CDR3 protein: CATQTYGTEAFF. The DNA of the CDR3 is TGTGCCACCCAGACATACGGCACTGAAGCTTTCTTT. Full variable domain (outside the CDR3, taken from reference TRBV15 and TRBJ1-1): DAMVIQNPRYQVTQFGKPVTLSCSQTLNHNVMYWYQQKSSQAPKLLFHYYDKDFNNEADTPDNFQSRRPNTSFCFLDIRSPGLGDTAMYLCATQTYGTEAFFGQGTRLTVV.

This clonotype has at least ten counts. The chain has TRBV10-3 and TRBJ2-7, with TRBD2 as a possible D gene (6 bases). The CDR3 extends over 13 amino acids. The V gene lost 4 bases and the J gene lost 6 bases, with 13 bases spanning the gap. Per germline, CDR1 ENHRY and CDR2 SYGVKD. CDR3 sequence reads: CAISGRDDGEQYF. The CDR3 DNA sequence: TGTGCCATCAGTGGGCGGGACGATGGCGAGCAGTACTTC.

The V gene is TRBV12-3 or TRBV12-4, the J gene TRBJ1-2, with TRBD1 identical over 10 bases. CDR3 length: 13 residues. Losses at the gene ends were 3 bases for V and 7 bases for J; bases not matched to a gene: 2. The CDR3: CASSLDRGAGYTF. CDR3 DNA: TGTGCCAGCAGTTTGGACAGGGGGGCTGGCTACACCTTC.